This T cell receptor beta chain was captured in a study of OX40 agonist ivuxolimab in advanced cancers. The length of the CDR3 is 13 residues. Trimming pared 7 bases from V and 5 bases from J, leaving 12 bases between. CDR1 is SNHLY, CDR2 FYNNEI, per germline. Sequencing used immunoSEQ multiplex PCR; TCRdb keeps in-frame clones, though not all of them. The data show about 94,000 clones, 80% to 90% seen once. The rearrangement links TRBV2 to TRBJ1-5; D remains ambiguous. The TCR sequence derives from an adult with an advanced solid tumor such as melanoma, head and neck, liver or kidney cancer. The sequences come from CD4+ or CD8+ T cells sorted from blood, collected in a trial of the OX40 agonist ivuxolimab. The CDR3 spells CASTFSSDQPQHF. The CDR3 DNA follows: TGTGCCAGCACCTTCAGTTCCGATCAGCCCCAGCATTTT.